Listed below are T cell receptor beta chains from one sample, sequenced in a study of metastatic and nonmetastatic thyroid tumors. From the PCR reads, TCRdb re-called clones with MiXCR. This sample yields 84,000 or so clones, of which around 7.8% are seen a single time; around 8.8% belongs to the top ten. Sequenced: blood. The source is a female donor with papillary thyroid cancer or a benign thyroid nodule (not recorded which). Some clones in this sample may be carry-over from other donors' samples. Each CDR3 is given with its conserved first and last residue. Fields, in order: V gene, J gene, D gene, clone size, CDR3 protein, CDR3 DNA. D genes are given only for firm matches. Clone size, where shown, is once, few, many, or a class for clones that have expanded.

v_gene: TRBV6-5
j_gene: TRBJ2-1
d_gene: NA
abundance: many
CDR3aa: CASSSGRTDNEQFF
CDR3nt: TGTGCCAGCAGTTCCGGGCGGACCGACAATGAGCAGTTCTTC

v_gene: TRBV7-9
j_gene: TRBJ2-3
d_gene: TRBD2
abundance: many
CDR3aa: CASSFLAGDAQTQYF
CDR3nt: TGTGCCAGCAGCTTCCTAGCGGGGGATGCCCAGACGCAGTATTTT

v_gene: TRBV6-1
j_gene: TRBJ2-2
d_gene: NA
abundance: few
CDR3aa: CASSEGLTNTGELFF
CDR3nt: TGTGCCAGCAGTGAAGGACTCACGAACACCGGGGAGCTGTTTTTT

v_gene: TRBV3-1
j_gene: TRBJ2-3
d_gene: TRBD2
abundance: many
CDR3aa: CASSQEKIAGGLSDTQYF
CDR3nt: TGTGCCAGCAGCCAAGAAAAGATAGCGGGGGGTTTATCAGATACGCAGTATTTT

v_gene: TRBV3-1
j_gene: TRBJ2-2
d_gene: TRBD1
abundance: many
CDR3aa: CASSPGQGVNTGELFF
CDR3nt: TGTGCCAGCAGCCCGGGACAGGGGGTTAACACCGGGGAGCTGTTTTTT

v_gene: TRBV2
j_gene: TRBJ2-2
d_gene: TRBD1
abundance: many
CDR3aa: CASSTGGGSTGELFF
CDR3nt: TGTGCCAGCAGTACAGGGGGCGGATCCACCGGGGAGCTGTTTTTT

v_gene: TRBV3-1
j_gene: TRBJ2-7
d_gene: NA
abundance: many
CDR3aa: CASSQGRTSRYEQYF
CDR3nt: TGTGCCAGCAGCCAAGGGAGGACATCGCGCTACGAGCAGTACTTC

v_gene: TRBV30
j_gene: TRBJ2-7
d_gene: NA
abundance: many
CDR3aa: CAWMSKNRPYEQYF
CDR3nt: TGTGCCTGGATGTCAAAGAACAGACCCTACGAGCAGTACTTC

v_gene: TRBV29-1
j_gene: TRBJ1-1
d_gene: NA
abundance: many
CDR3aa: CSGNPRRSEAFF
CDR3nt: TGCAGCGGCAACCCCCGGCGTTCTGAAGCTTTCTTT

v_gene: TRBV3-1
j_gene: TRBJ2-7
d_gene: TRBD2
abundance: many
CDR3aa: CASSLLGLAGGLDEQYF
CDR3nt: TGTGCCAGCAGCCTCCTCGGACTAGCGGGGGGACTAGACGAGCAGTACTTC

v_gene: TRBV5-1
j_gene: TRBJ2-7
d_gene: NA
abundance: NA
CDR3aa: CASSAGSDYEQYF
CDR3nt: TGCGCCAGCAGCGCCGGCTCAGACTACGAGCAGTACTTC

v_gene: TRBV12-3/TRBV12-4
j_gene: TRBJ2-1
d_gene: TRBD1
abundance: few
CDR3aa: CASSHRTGEAANEQFF
CDR3nt: TGTGCCAGCAGTCACCGGACAGGGGAGGCCGCCAATGAGCAGTTCTTC

v_gene: TRBV2
j_gene: TRBJ2-1
d_gene: TRBD2
abundance: many
CDR3aa: CASSGDRGGLNEQFF
CDR3nt: TGTGCCAGCAGTGGGGATCGGGGGGGGCTCAATGAGCAGTTCTTC

v_gene: TRBV5-1
j_gene: TRBJ2-6
d_gene: NA
abundance: many
CDR3aa: CASSLVGSSGANVLTF
CDR3nt: TGCGCCAGCAGCTTGGTAGGGAGCTCTGGGGCCAACGTCCTGACTTTC

v_gene: TRBV29-1
j_gene: TRBJ2-7
d_gene: NA
abundance: few
CDR3aa: CSVLPTDYEQYF
CDR3nt: TGCAGCGTACTACCGACGGACTACGAGCAGTACTTC

v_gene: TRBV19
j_gene: TRBJ1-2
d_gene: NA
abundance: many
CDR3aa: CASSSQDRNYGYTF
CDR3nt: TGTGCCAGTAGTTCCCAGGACAGAAACTATGGCTACACCTTC

v_gene: TRBV6-1
j_gene: TRBJ2-2
d_gene: TRBD2
abundance: many
CDR3aa: CASRRLAETTGELFF
CDR3nt: TGTGCCAGCAGGCGACTAGCGGAAACCACCGGGGAGCTGTTTTTT

v_gene: TRBV19
j_gene: TRBJ1-5
d_gene: TRBD1
abundance: many
CDR3aa: CASSLKGTGKGGNQPQHF
CDR3nt: TGTGCCAGTAGTCTAAAGGGGACAGGGAAAGGAGGCAATCAGCCCCAGCATTTT

v_gene: TRBV5-4
j_gene: TRBJ1-4
d_gene: TRBD1
abundance: many
CDR3aa: CASSLEAGGYEKLFF
CDR3nt: TGTGCCAGCAGCTTGGAGGCAGGGGGCTATGAAAAACTGTTTTTT

v_gene: TRBV29-1
j_gene: TRBJ2-7
d_gene: TRBD1
abundance: many
CDR3aa: CSVAGQGYEQYF
CDR3nt: TGCAGCGTTGCGGGACAGGGCTACGAGCAGTACTTC

v_gene: TRBV12-3/TRBV12-4
j_gene: TRBJ2-7
d_gene: NA
abundance: many
CDR3aa: CASRHREKGPYEQYF
CDR3nt: TGTGCCAGCAGGCATAGGGAAAAGGGTCCCTACGAGCAGTACTTC

v_gene: TRBV20-1
j_gene: TRBJ2-3
d_gene: NA
abundance: many
CDR3aa: CSAPPGGGTPSTDTQYF
CDR3nt: TGCAGTGCTCCCCCCGGGGGCGGCACCCCTAGCACAGATACGCAGTATTTT

v_gene: TRBV13
j_gene: TRBJ1-1
d_gene: NA
abundance: many
CDR3aa: CASSLRNTEAFF
CDR3nt: TGTGCCAGCAGCTTAAGGAACACTGAAGCTTTCTTT

v_gene: TRBV6-1
j_gene: TRBJ1-4
d_gene: NA
abundance: many
CDR3aa: CASSTKGATNEKLFF
CDR3nt: TGTGCCAGCAGTACGAAAGGAGCAACTAATGAAAAACTGTTTTTT

v_gene: TRBV19
j_gene: TRBJ1-5
d_gene: TRBD1
abundance: many
CDR3aa: CASSLGQGALPQHF
CDR3nt: TGTGCCAGTAGTTTGGGACAGGGGGCCCTGCCCCAGCATTTT

v_gene: TRBV6-5
j_gene: TRBJ1-1
d_gene: NA
abundance: many
CDR3aa: CASSYRGSGKNTEAFF
CDR3nt: TGTGCCAGCAGTTATCGGGGGTCAGGGAAGAACACTGAAGCTTTCTTT

v_gene: TRBV4-1
j_gene: TRBJ2-1
d_gene: TRBD2
abundance: many
CDR3aa: CASSQEGAGVSYNEQFF
CDR3nt: TGCGCCAGCAGCCAAGAGGGAGCGGGGGTCTCCTACAATGAGCAGTTCTTC

v_gene: TRBV24-1
j_gene: TRBJ2-2
d_gene: TRBD2
abundance: many
CDR3aa: CATSGIAGDTGELFF
CDR3nt: TGTGCCACCAGTGGAATAGCGGGGGACACCGGGGAGCTGTTTTTT

v_gene: TRBV6-1
j_gene: TRBJ2-5
d_gene: NA
abundance: many
CDR3aa: CASSRAKQETQYF
CDR3nt: TGTGCCAGCAGTAGGGCCAAGCAAGAGACCCAGTACTTC

v_gene: TRBV6-1
j_gene: TRBJ1-1
d_gene: NA
abundance: many
CDR3aa: CASSDGARRTEAFF
CDR3nt: TGCGCCAGCAGTGATGGGGCAAGAAGGACTGAAGCTTTCTTT

v_gene: TRBV7-2
j_gene: TRBJ2-3
d_gene: NA
abundance: many
CDR3aa: CASSLRPSTDTQYF
CDR3nt: TGTGCCAGCAGCTTGCGGCCCAGCACAGATACGCAGTATTTT

v_gene: TRBV10-2
j_gene: TRBJ2-7
d_gene: TRBD1
abundance: NA
CDR3aa: CASTGTGLYEQYF
CDR3nt: TGCGCCAGCACCGGGACAGGGTTATACGAGCAGTACTTC

v_gene: TRBV7-9
j_gene: TRBJ2-3
d_gene: NA
abundance: few
CDR3aa: CASSPPPSTDTQYF
CDR3nt: TGTGCCAGCAGCCCCCCCCCTAGCACAGATACGCAGTATTTT

v_gene: TRBV5-1
j_gene: TRBJ1-1
d_gene: NA
abundance: many
CDR3aa: CASSLGDVRNTEAFF
CDR3nt: TGCGCCAGCAGCTTGGGGGACGTCCGGAACACTGAAGCTTTCTTT

v_gene: TRBV30
j_gene: TRBJ1-3
d_gene: TRBD1
abundance: many
CDR3aa: CAWGTAGNTIYF
CDR3nt: TGTGCCTGGGGGACAGCTGGAAACACCATATATTTT

v_gene: TRBV19
j_gene: TRBJ2-7
d_gene: TRBD2
abundance: few
CDR3aa: CASSMRGGPYEQYF
CDR3nt: TGTGCCAGTAGTATGCGGGGGGGACCGTACGAGCAGTACTTC

v_gene: TRBV15
j_gene: TRBJ1-3
d_gene: NA
abundance: many
CDR3aa: CATSREADFPSAGNTIYF
CDR3nt: TGTGCCACCAGCAGAGAGGCGGATTTTCCCTCCGCTGGAAACACCATATATTTT

v_gene: TRBV7-6
j_gene: TRBJ1-2
d_gene: NA
abundance: NA
CDR3aa: CASSADFRGGGYTF
CDR3nt: TGTGCCAGCAGCGCAGACTTCAGGGGAGGTGGCTACACCTTC

v_gene: TRBV19
j_gene: TRBJ2-2
d_gene: NA
abundance: NA
CDR3aa: CASRELRNTGELFF
CDR3nt: TGTGCCAGTAGGGAACTCCGAAACACCGGGGAGCTGTTTTTT

v_gene: TRBV20-1
j_gene: TRBJ2-7
d_gene: NA
abundance: many
CDR3aa: CSAREGRGYEQYF
CDR3nt: TGCAGTGCTAGAGAGGGTCGGGGGTACGAGCAGTACTTC

v_gene: TRBV9
j_gene: TRBJ2-5
d_gene: NA
abundance: many
CDR3aa: CASSPRLAAQETQYF
CDR3nt: TGTGCCAGCAGCCCACGTTTGGCAGCCCAAGAGACCCAGTACTTC

v_gene: TRBV6-1
j_gene: TRBJ1-5
d_gene: NA
abundance: many
CDR3aa: CASSATGNGQPQHF
CDR3nt: TGTGCCAGCAGTGCCACAGGGAATGGCCAGCCCCAGCATTTT

v_gene: TRBV27
j_gene: TRBJ2-7
d_gene: NA
abundance: NA
CDR3aa: CASSFQGGRGEQYF
CDR3nt: TGTGCCAGCAGTTTTCAGGGGGGAAGGGGCGAGCAGTACTTC

v_gene: TRBV6-1
j_gene: TRBJ1-1
d_gene: NA
abundance: many
CDR3aa: CASSVSFQGSEAFF
CDR3nt: TGTGCCAGCAGTGTAAGCTTCCAGGGTTCTGAAGCTTTCTTT

v_gene: TRBV20-1
j_gene: TRBJ2-7
d_gene: TRBD1
abundance: many
CDR3aa: CSAPVRTGGKYEQYF
CDR3nt: TGCAGTGCTCCCGTTAGGACAGGGGGCAAATACGAGCAGTACTTC

v_gene: TRBV6-1
j_gene: TRBJ1-1
d_gene: TRBD1
abundance: many
CDR3aa: CASLTRDRGQAFF
CDR3nt: TGTGCCAGTTTGACCAGGGACAGGGGTCAAGCTTTCTTT

v_gene: TRBV29-1
j_gene: TRBJ2-5
d_gene: NA
abundance: many
CDR3aa: CSVETQSQETQYF
CDR3nt: TGCAGCGTTGAAACGCAGTCACAAGAGACCCAGTACTTC

v_gene: TRBV6-1
j_gene: TRBJ2-1
d_gene: NA
abundance: many
CDR3aa: CASSEGENNEQFF
CDR3nt: TGTGCCAGCAGTGAAGGGGAGAACAATGAGCAGTTCTTC

v_gene: TRBV5-1
j_gene: TRBJ2-1
d_gene: NA
abundance: NA
CDR3aa: CASSLAEIYNEQFF
CDR3nt: TGCGCCAGCAGCTTGGCAGAAATCTACAATGAGCAGTTCTTC

v_gene: TRBV20-1
j_gene: TRBJ1-1
d_gene: NA
abundance: NA
CDR3aa: CSFSGVTEAFF
CDR3nt: TGCAGTTTCTCAGGGGTCACTGAAGCTTTCTTT

v_gene: TRBV10-3
j_gene: TRBJ2-5
d_gene: NA
abundance: many
CDR3aa: CAISESPVARGETQYF
CDR3nt: TGTGCCATCAGTGAGTCGCCGGTAGCAAGGGGAGAGACCCAGTACTTC

v_gene: TRBV19
j_gene: TRBJ2-3
d_gene: TRBD1
abundance: many
CDR3aa: CASSLGQGRGDTQYF
CDR3nt: TGTGCCAGTAGCCTGGGACAGGGGCGAGGAGATACGCAGTATTTT

v_gene: TRBV20-1
j_gene: TRBJ1-2
d_gene: TRBD1
abundance: NA
CDR3aa: CSADPGTGNYGYTF
CDR3nt: TGCAGTGCAGACCCCGGGACAGGGAACTATGGCTACACCTTC

v_gene: TRBV28
j_gene: TRBJ2-7
d_gene: NA
abundance: few
CDR3aa: CASSLAAGRYEQYF
CDR3nt: TGTGCCAGCAGTTTAGCGGCAGGAAGATACGAGCAGTACTTC